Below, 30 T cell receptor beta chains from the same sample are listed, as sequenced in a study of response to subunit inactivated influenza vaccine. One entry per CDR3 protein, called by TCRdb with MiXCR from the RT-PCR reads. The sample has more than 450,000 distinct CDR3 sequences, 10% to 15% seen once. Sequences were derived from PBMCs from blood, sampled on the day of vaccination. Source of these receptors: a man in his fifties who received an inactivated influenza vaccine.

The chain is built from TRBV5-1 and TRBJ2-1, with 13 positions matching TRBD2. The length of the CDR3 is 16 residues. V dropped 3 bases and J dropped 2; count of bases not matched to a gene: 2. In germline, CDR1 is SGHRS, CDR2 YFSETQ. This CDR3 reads CASSSGLAGPYNEQFF. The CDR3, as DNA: TGCGCCAGCAGCTCGGGACTAGCGGGGCCCTACAATGAGCAGTTCTTC.

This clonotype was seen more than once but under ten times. In DNA, the CDR3 is TGCGCCAGCAGCTTGGCAGGCATCCCCTACGAGCAGTACTTC. This translates into CASSLAGIPYEQYF. The chain has TRBV5-1 and TRBJ2-7; D unclear. Germline V lookup: CDR1 SGHRS, CDR2 YFSETQ. The V end lost 0 bases, the J end lost 2 bases, and 9 bases lay between the germline ends. CDR3 length: 14 amino acids.

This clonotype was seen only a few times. The CDR3 DNA is TGCAGCGTTCTTCCTGATAGCTCCTACGAGCAGTACTTC. Its protein product is CSVLPDSSYEQYF. The V and J genes are TRBV29-1 and TRBJ2-7; D uncertain. Germline V CDR1 and CDR2: SQVTM, ANQGSEA. Trimming took 5 bases from V and 0 from J, leaving 11 bases between them. CDR3 length: 13 residues.

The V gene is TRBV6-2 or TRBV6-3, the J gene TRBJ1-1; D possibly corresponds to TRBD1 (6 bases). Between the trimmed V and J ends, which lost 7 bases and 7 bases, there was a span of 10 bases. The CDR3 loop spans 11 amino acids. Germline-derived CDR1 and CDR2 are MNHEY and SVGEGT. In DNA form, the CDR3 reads TGTGCCAGCAAAACAGGGTTTGAAGCTTTCTTT. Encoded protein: CASKTGFEAFF.

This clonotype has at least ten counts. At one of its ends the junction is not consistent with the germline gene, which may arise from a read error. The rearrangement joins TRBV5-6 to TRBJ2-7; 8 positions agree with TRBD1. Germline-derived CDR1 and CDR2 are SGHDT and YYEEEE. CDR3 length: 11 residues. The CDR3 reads CASSSPGQENF. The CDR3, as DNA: TGTGCCAGCAGCTCTCCGGGACAGGAGAACTTC.

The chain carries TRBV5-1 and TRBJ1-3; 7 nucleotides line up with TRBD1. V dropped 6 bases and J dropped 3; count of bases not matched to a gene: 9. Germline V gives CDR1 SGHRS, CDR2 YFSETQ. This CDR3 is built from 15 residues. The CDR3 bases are TGCGCCAGCACCAGGGGGGAATCTCGTGGAAACACCATATATTTT. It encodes CASTRGESRGNTIYF.

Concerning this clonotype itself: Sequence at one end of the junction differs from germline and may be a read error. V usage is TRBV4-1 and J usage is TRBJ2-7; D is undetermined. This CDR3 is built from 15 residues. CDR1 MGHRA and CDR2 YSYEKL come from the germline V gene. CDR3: CASSPKIVSSCEQYF. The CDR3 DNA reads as TGCGCCAGCAGCCCCAAGATTGTTAGCTCCTGCGAGCAGTACTTC.

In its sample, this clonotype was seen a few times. CDR3 amino acids: CASSPLTSGKYEQYF. CDR3 nucleotides: TGTGCCAGCAGTCCGCTGACTAGCGGAAAGTACGAGCAGTACTTC. The chain has TRBV12-3 or TRBV12-4 and TRBJ2-7; TRBD2 aligns across 9 bases. Trimming cost V 5 bases and J 4 bases; bases outside gene matches: 9. The CDR3 has 15 amino acids.

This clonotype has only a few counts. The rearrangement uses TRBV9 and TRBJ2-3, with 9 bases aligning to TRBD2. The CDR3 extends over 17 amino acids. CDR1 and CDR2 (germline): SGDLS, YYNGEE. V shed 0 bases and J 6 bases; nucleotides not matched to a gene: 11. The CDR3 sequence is CASSVGGLAGGGDTQYF. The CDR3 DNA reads TGTGCCAGCAGCGTAGGAGGTCTTGCGGGAGGGGGGGATACGCAGTATTTT.

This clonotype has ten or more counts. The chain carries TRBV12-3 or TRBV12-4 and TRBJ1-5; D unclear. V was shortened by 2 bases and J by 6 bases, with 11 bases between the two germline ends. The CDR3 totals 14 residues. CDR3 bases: TGTGCCAGCAGTTTATACGGGTCAGGTCAGCCCCAGCATTTT. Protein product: CASSLYGSGQPQHF.

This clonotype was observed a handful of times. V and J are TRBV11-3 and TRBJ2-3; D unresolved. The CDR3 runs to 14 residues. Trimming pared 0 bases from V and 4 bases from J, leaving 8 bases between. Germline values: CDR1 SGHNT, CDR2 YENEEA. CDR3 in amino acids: CASSLDNAADTQYF. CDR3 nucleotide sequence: TGTGCCAGCAGCTTAGATAACGCGGCAGATACGCAGTATTTT.

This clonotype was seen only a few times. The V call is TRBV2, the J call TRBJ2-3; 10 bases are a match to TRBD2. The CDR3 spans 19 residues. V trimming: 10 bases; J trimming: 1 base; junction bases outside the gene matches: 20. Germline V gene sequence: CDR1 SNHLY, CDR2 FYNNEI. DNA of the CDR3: TGTGCCATCTGTTTTTTTCCTAGCGGGAGACGGGATCGCACAGATACGCAGTATTTT. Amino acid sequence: CAICFFPSGRRDRTDTQYF.

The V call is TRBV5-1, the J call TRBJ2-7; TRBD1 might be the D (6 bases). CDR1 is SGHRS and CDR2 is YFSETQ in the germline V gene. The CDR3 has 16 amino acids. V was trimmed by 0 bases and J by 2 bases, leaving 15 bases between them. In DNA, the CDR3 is TGCGCCAGCAGCTTGGATTTCGGGACACAAACCTACGAGCAGTACTTC. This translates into CASSLDFGTQTYEQYF.

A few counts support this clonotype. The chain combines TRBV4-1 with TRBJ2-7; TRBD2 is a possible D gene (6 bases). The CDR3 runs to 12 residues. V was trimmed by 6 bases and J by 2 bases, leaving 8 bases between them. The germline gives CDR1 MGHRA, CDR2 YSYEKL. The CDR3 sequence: CASRGGTYEQYF. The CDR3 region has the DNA TGCGCCAGCAGAGGAGGGACCTACGAGCAGTACTTC.

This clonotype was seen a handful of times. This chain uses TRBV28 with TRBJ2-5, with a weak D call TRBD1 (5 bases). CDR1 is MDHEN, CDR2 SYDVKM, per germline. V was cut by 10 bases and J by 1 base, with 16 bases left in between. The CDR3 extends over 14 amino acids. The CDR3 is CATSSSGIQETQYF. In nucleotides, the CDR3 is TGTGCCACCTCAAGTTCAGGGATCCAAGAGACCCAGTACTTC.

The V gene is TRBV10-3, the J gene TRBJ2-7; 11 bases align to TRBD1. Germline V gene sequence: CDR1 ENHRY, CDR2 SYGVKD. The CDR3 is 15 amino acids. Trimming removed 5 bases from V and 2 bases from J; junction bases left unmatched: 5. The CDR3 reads CAISIGQGATYEQYF. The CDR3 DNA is TGTGCCATCAGTATTGGACAGGGGGCAACCTACGAGCAGTACTTC.

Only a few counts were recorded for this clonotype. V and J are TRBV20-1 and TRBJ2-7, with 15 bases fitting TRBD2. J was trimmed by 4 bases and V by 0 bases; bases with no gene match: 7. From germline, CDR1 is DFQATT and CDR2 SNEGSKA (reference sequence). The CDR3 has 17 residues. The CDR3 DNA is TGCAGTGCTAGAGATGCGGGACTAGCGGGGGGCGGGTACGAGCAGTACTTC. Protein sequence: CSARDAGLAGGGYEQYF.

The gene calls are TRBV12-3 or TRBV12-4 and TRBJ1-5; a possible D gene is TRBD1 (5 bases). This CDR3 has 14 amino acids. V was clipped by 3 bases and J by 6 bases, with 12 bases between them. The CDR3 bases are TGTGCCAGCAGTTTGGGGCGAAGTGGTCAGCCCCAGCATTTT. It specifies CASSLGRSGQPQHF.

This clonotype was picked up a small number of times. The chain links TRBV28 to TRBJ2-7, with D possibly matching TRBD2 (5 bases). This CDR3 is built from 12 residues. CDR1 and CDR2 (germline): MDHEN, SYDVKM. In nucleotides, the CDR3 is TGTGGCTCGGGGTTCACGAAATACGAGCAGTACTTC. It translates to CGSGFTKYEQYF.

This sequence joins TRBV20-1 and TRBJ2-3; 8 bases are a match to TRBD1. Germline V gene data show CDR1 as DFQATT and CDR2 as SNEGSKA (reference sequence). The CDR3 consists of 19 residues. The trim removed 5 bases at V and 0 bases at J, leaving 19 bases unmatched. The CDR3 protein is CSAPPNFRGPGVSTDTQYF. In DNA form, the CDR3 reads TGCAGTGCTCCTCCTAACTTCAGGGGGCCTGGAGTTAGCACAGATACGCAGTATTTT.

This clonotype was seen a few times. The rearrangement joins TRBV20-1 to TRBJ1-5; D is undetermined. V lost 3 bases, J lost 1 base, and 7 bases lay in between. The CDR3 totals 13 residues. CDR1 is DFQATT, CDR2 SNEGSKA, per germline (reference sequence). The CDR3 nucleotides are TGCAGTGCTAGGGGCCAGAGCAATCAGCCCCAGCATTTT. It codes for CSARGQSNQPQHF.

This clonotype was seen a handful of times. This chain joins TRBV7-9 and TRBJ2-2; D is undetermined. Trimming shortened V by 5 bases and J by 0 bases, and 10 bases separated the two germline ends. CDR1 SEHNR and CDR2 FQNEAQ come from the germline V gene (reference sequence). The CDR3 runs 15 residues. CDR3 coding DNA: TGTGCCAGCAGCACCGCACCGGCGAACACCGGGGAGCTGTTTTTT. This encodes CASSTAPANTGELFF.

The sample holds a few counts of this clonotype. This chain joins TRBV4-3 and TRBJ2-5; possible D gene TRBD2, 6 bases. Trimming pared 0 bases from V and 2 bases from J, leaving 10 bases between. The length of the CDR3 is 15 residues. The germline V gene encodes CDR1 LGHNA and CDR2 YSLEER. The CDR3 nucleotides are TGCGCCAGCAGCCAAGATTTCAGCGGGCAAGAGACCCAGTACTTC. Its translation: CASSQDFSGQETQYF.

The CDR3 here is CASRIPTGTSGTDTQYF. CDR3 nucleotides: TGTGCCAGCAGAATACCAACCGGGACTAGCGGAACAGATACGCAGTATTTT. The V gene is TRBV28, the J gene TRBJ2-3, with 11 positions matching TRBD2. The V and J ends lost 6 bases and 3 bases, in that order; junction bases with no gene match: 11. The V gene's germline CDR1 is MDHEN and CDR2 SYDVKM. This CDR3 has 17 residues.

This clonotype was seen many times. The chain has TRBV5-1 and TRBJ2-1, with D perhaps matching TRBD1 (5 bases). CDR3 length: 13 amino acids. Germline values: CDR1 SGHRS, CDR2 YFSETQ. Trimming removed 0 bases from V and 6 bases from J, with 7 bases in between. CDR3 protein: CASSLGQGNEQFF. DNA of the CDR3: TGCGCCAGCAGCTTGGGGCAGGGCAATGAGCAGTTCTTC. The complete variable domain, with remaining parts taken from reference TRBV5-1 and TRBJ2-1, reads KAGVTQTPRYLIKTRGQQVTLSCSPISGHRSVSWYQQTPGQGLQFLFEYFSETQRNKGNFPGRFSGRQFSNSRSEMNVSTLELGDSALYLCASSLGQGNEQFFGPGTRLTVL.

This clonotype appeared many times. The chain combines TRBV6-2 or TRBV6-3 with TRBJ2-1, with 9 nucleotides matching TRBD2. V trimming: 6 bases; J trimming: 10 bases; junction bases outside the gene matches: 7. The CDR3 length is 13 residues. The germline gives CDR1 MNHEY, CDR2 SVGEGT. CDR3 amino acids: CASRRAGGGEQFF. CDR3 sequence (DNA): TGTGCCAGCAGAAGAGCGGGAGGTGGCGAGCAGTTCTTC.

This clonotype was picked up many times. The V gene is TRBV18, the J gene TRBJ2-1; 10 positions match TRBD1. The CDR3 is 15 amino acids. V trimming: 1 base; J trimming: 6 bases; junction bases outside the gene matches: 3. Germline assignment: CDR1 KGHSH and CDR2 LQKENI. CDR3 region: CASSPQGTGVNEQFF. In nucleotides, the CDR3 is TGTGCCAGCTCACCACAGGGGACAGGGGTCAATGAGCAGTTCTTC.

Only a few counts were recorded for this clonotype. As DNA, the CDR3 is TGTGCCAGCAGCTTAAAACGGACAGGTGGAAGTTCTGGGGCCAACGTCCTGACTTTC. It yields the protein CASSLKRTGGSSGANVLTF. The rearrangement links TRBV11-2 to TRBJ2-6, with 7 bases identical to TRBD1. The ends lost 2 bases at V and 1 base at J; junction bases unmatched: 11. The germline gives CDR1 SGHAT, CDR2 FQNNGV. The CDR3 is 19 amino acids.

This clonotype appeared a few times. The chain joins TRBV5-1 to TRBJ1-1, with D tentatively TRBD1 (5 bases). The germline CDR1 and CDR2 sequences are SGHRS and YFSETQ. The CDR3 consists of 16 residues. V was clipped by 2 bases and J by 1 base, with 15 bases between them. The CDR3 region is CASSLIPGPANTEAFF. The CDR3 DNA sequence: TGCGCCAGCAGCTTAATACCAGGGCCTGCGAACACTGAAGCTTTCTTT.

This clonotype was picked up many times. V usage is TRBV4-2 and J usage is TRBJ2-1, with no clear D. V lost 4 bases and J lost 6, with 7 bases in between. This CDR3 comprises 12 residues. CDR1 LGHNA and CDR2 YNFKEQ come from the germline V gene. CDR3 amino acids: CASSPVGNEQFF. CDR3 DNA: TGTGCCAGCAGCCCGGTAGGCAATGAGCAGTTCTTC.